Sequencing of this T cell receptor (beta chain) was carried out in a study of glioma-infiltrating T cells after dendritic cell vaccination. Across the study: Dendritic cell vaccination trial patients had either newly diagnosed or recurrent glioblastoma. Study-wide findings and caveats: Higher TCR clonality did not directly relate to longer survival.

Some clones are missing from TCRdb's copy, which holds only in-frame ones; the method was immunoSEQ multiplex PCR. The sample holds roughly 62,000 clones, around 83% seen once. Trimming took 3 bases from V and 2 from J, leaving 7 bases between them. Germline CDR1 LNHDA, CDR2 SQIVND (reference sequence). This CDR3 region has 13 residues. Time point: after dendritic cell vaccination, including at tumor progression/relapse. Points on this clone: What it recognizes is unknown.

The TCR sequence derives from a human donor with glioblastoma. V gene TRBV19 combines with J gene TRBJ1-2, with TRBD1 as a possible D gene (5 bases). This sample comprised blood, obtained after dendritic cell vaccination. The CDR3 coding sequence is TGTGCCAGTAGTATGACAGCCAACTATGGCTACACCTTC. This sequence encodes CASSMTANYGYTF.